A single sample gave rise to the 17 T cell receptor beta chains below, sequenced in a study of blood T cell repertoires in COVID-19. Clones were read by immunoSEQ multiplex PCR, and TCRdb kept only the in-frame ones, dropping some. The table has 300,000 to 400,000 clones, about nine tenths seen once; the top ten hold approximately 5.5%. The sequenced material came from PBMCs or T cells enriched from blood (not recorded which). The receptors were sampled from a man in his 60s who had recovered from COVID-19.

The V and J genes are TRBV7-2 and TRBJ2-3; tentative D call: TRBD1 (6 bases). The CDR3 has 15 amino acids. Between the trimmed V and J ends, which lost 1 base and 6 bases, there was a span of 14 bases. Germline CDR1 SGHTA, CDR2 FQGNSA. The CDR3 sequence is CASSLELVGADTQYF. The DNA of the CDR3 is TGTGCCAGCAGCTTAGAGTTAGTGGGGGCCGATACGCAGTATTTT.

CDR3 sequence reads: CASKDNIEKLFF. DNA for the CDR3: TGTGCCAGCAAGGACAATATTGAAAAACTGTTTTTT. V and J are TRBV2 and TRBJ1-4, with a possible D match to TRBD1 (5 bases). V lost 7 bases to trimming and J lost 7 bases, with 10 bases between them. Germline CDR1 reads SNHLY; CDR2 reads FYNNEI. The CDR3 totals 12 residues.

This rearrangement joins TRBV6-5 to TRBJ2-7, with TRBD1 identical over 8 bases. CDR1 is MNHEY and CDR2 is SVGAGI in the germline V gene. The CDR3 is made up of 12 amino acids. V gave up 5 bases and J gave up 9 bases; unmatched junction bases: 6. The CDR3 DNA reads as TGTGCCAGCAGTCCAGGACAGGGCGGGCAGTACTTC. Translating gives CASSPGQGGQYF.

The CDR3: CASSANYNEQFF. The CDR3 DNA reads as TGTGCCAGCAGCGCTAACTACAATGAGCAGTTCTTC. The chain couples TRBV9 to TRBJ2-1; D is uncertain. Germline assignment: CDR1 SGDLS and CDR2 YYNGEE. V lost 3 bases and J lost 3, with 4 bases in between. The CDR3 spans 12 residues.

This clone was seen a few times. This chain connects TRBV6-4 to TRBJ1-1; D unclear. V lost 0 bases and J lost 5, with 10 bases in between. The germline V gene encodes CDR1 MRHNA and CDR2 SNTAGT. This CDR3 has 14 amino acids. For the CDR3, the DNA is TGTGCCAGCAGTGACTCTCACAGTTCGACTGAAGCTTTCTTT. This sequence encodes CASSDSHSSTEAFF.

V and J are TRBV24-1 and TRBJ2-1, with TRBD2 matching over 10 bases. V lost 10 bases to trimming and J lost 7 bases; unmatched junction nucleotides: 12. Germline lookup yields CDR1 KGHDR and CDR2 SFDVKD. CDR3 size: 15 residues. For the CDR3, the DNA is TGTGCCACGGGGTGGGCTAGCGGGGGCGGAAATGAGCAGTTCTTC. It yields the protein CATGWASGGGNEQFF.

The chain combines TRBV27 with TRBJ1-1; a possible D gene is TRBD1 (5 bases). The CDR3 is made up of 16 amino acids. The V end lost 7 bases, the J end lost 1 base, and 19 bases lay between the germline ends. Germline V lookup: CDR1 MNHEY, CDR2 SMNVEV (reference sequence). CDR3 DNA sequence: TGTGCCAGCACCCGGGGACTAGATTATGGGAACACTGAAGCTTTCTTT. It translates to CASTRGLDYGNTEAFF.

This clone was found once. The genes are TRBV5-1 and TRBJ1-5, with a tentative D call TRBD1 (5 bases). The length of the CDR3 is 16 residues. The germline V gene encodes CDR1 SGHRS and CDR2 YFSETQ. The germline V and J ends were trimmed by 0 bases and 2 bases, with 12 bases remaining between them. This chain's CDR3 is CASSLDPGHRNQPQHF. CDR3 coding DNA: TGCGCCAGCAGCTTGGACCCCGGACACCGCAATCAGCCCCAGCATTTT. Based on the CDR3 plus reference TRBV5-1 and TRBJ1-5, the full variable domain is KAGVTQTPRYLIKTRGQQVTLSCSPISGHRSVSWYQQTPGQGLQFLFEYFSETQRNKGNFPGRFSGRQFSNSRSEMNVSTLELGDSALYLCASSLDPGHRNQPQHFGDGTRLSIL.

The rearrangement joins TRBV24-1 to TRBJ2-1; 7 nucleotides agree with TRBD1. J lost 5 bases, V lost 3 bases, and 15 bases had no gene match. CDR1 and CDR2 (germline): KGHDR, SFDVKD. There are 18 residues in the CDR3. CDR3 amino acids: CATSDRRTDRVIDNEQFF. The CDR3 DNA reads TGTGCCACCAGTGATCGTCGGACCGACAGGGTGATCGACAATGAGCAGTTCTTC.

The CDR3 DNA follows: TGTGCCAGCAGACTCCGGGACATCGCAAACTACGAGCAGTACTTC. It encodes CASRLRDIANYEQYF. The chain uses TRBV6-5 and TRBJ2-7; D might be TRBD1 (6 bases). The CDR3 extends over 15 amino acids. V was clipped by 6 bases and J by 3 bases, with 18 bases between them. Per the germline V gene, CDR1 is MNHEY and CDR2 is SVGAGI.

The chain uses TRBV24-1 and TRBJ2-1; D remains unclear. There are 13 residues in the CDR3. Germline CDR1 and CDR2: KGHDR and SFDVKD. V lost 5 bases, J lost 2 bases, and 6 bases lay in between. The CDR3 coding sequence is TGTGCCACCAGTGCCCCTCCCTACAATGAGCAGTTCTTC. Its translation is CATSAPPYNEQFF.

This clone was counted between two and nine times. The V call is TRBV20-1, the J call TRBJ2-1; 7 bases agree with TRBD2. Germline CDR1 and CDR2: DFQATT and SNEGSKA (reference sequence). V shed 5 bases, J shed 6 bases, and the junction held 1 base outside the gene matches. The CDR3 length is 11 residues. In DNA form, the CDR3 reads TGCAGTGCTCCGGGAGGCAATGAGCAGTTCTTC. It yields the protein CSAPGGNEQFF.

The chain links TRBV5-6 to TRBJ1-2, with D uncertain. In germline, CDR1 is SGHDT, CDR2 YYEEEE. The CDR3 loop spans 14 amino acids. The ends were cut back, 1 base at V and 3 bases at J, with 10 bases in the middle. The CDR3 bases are TGTGCCAGCAGCTTGCTTGAGGCGTACTATGGCTACACCTTC. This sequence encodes CASSLLEAYYGYTF.

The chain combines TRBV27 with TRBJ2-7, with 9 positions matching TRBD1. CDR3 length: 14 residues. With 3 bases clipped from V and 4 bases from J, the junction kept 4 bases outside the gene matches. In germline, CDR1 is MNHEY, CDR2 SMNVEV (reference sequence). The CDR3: CASSLKQGAYEQYF. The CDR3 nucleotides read TGTGCCAGCAGTTTGAAACAGGGGGCTTACGAGCAGTACTTC.

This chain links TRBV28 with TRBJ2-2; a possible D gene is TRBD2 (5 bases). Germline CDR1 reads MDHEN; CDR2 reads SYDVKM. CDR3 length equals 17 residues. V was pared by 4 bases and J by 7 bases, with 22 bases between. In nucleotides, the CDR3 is TGTGCCAGCAGTTCCCCCACCGCGGGCTGGGTATTCGGGGAGCTGTTTTTT. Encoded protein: CASSSPTAGWVFGELFF. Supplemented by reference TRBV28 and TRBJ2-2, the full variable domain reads DVKVTQSSRYLVKRTGEKVFLECVQDMDHENMFWYRQDPGLGLRLIYFSYDVKMKEKGDIPEGYSVSREKKERFSLILESASTNQTSMYLCASSSPTAGWVFGELFFGEGSRLTVL.

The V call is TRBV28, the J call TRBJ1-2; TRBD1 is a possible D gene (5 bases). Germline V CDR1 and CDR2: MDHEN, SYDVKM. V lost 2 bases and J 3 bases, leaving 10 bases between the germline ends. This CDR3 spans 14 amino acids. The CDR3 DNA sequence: TGTGCCAGCAGTTTAAGGGGTGCAGACTATGGCTACACCTTC. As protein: CASSLRGADYGYTF.

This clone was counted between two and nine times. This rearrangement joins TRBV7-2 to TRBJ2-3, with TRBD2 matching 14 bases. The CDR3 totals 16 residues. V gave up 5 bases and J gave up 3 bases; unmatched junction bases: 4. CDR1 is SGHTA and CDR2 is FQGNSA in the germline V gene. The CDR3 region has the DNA TGTGCCAGCAGCCTCGGACTAGCGGGAGGAACAGATACGCAGTATTTT. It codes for CASSLGLAGGTDTQYF.